Below, one T cell receptor beta chain is given with its context. What it recognizes is unknown. This clone may be a read error of a much larger clone one base away. The sample originates from a study of blood T cells in healthy people across ages. Whole-study findings and limits: The fall in TCR beta diversity per million T cells was roughly linear with age.

There are 16 residues in the CDR3. CDR1 is DFQATT, CDR2 SNEGSKA, per germline (reference sequence). Each sample used at least 6 million PBMCs. For the second PCR, which ran for 7 to 11 cycles, a sample-barcoded 5' primer and a J-beta primer mix were used. In TCRdb, the 5' RACE reads were re-called with MiXCR into one record per CDR3 protein. The table includes approximately 810,000 distinct CDR3 sequences, under 35% detected once. J is TRBJ2-1 and V is TRBV20-1; 12 bases fit TRBD2. Input material: blood. The sequence was collected from an elderly woman in good health. The CDR3, as DNA: TGCAGGGCTGGAACTAGCGGGGGGATCCACTACAATGAGCAGTTCTTC. Encoded protein: CRAGTSGGIHYNEQFF.